This TCR beta chain was retrieved from a study of blood T cells in healthy people across ages. Trimming pared 5 bases from V and 0 bases from J, leaving 11 bases between. Per germline, CDR1 ENHRY and CDR2 SYGVKD. The CDR3 has 15 residues. Each of the donors had ten milliliters of peripheral blood drawn into EDTA-treated Vacutainer tubes. To note about this clonotype: Its antigen is not identified.

The use of a sample-barcoded 5' primer and a J-beta primer mix characterized a second PCR of roughly 7 to 12 cycles. TCRdb called the 5' RACE reads again in MiXCR, with one record for every CDR3 protein. The sample holds some 640,000 distinct CDR3 sequences, approximately 49% seen once. General observations from the study: No one knew whether donors had CMV, which possibly confounded expanded clonotype changes. Diversity was higher, and naive CD4+ cells more numerous, in long-lived donors than in aged donors.

V usage is TRBV10-3 and J usage is TRBJ2-1; tentative D call: TRBD2 (5 bases). This sequence originates from a woman aged 60-75 years in good health. Sample: blood. The CDR3 DNA reads as TGTGCCATCAGTCGTGGCCGGGACTCCTACAATGAGCAGTTCTTC. Its protein product is CAISRGRDSYNEQFF.